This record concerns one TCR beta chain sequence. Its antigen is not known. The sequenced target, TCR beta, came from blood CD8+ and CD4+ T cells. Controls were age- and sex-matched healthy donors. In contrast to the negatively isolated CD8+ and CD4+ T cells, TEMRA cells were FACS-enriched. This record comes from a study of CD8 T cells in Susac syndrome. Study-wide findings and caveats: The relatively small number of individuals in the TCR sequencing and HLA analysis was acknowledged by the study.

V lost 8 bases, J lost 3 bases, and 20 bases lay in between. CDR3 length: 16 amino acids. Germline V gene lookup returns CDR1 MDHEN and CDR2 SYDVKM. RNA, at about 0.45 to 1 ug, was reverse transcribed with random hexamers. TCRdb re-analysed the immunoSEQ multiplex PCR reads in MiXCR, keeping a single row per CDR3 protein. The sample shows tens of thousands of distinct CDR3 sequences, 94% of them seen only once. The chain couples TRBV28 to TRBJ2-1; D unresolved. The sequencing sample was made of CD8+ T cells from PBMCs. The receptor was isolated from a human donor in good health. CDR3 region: CASASFREYVYNEQFF. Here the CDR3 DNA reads TGTGCCAGCGCTTCTTTCAGAGAGTACGTCTACAATGAGCAGTTCTTC.